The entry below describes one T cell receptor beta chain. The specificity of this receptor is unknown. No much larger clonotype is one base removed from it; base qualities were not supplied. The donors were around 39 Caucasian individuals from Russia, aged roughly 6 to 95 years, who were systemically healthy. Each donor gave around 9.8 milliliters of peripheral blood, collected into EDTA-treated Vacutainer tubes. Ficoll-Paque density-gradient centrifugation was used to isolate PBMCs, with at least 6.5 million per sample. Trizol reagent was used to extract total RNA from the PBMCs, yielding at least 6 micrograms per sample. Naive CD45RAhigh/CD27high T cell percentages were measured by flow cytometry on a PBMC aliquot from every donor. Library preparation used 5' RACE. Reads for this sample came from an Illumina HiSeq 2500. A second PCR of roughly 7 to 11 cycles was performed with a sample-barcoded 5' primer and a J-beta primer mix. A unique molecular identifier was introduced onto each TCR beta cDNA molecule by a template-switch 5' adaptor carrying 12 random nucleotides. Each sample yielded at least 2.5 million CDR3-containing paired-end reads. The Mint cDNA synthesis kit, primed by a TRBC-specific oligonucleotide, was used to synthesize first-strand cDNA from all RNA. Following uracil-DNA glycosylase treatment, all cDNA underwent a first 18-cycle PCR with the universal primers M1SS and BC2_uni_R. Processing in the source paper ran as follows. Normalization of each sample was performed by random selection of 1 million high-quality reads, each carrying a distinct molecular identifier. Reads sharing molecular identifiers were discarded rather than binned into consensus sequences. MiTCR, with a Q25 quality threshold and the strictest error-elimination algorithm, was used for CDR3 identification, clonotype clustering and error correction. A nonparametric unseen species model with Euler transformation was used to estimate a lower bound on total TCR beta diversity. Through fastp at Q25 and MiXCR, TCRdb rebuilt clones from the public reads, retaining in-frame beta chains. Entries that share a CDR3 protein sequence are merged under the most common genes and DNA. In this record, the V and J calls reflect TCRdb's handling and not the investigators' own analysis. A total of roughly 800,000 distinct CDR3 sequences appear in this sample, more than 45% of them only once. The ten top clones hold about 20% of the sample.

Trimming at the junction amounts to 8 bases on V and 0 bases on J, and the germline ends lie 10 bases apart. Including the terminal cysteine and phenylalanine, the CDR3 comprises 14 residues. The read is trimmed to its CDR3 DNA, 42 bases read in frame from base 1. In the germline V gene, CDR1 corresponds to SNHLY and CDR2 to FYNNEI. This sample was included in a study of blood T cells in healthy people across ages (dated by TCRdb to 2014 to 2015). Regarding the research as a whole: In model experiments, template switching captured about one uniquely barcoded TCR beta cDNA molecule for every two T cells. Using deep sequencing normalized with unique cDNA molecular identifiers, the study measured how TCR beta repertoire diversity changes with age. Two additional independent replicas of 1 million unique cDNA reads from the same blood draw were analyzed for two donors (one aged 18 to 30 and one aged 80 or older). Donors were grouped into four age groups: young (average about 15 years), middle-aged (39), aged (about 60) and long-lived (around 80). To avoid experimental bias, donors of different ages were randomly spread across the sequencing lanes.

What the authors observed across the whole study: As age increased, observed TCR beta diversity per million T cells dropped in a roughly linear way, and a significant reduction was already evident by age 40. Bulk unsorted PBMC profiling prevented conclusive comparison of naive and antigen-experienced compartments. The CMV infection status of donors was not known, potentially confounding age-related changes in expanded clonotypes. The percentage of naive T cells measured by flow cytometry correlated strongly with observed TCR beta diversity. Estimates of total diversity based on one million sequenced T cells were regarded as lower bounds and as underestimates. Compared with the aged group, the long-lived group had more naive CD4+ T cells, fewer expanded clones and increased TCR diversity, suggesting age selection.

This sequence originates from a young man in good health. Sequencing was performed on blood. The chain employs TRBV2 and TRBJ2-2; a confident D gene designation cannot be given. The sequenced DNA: TGTGCCAGCCTTCGGACCGCGAACACCGGGGAGCTGTTTTTT. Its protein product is CASLRTANTGELFF.